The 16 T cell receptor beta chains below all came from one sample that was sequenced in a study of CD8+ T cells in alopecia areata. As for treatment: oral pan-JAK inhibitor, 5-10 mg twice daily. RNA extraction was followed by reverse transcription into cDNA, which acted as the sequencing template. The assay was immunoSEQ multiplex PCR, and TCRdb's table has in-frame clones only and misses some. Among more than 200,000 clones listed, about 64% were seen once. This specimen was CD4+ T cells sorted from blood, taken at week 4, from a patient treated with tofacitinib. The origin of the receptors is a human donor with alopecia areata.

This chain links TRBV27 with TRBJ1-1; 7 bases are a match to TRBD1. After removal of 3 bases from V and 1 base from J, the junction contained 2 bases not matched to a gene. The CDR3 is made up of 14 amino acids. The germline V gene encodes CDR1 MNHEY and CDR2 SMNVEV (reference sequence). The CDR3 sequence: CASSFGQANTEAFF. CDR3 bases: TGTGCCAGCAGTTTCGGACAGGCGAACACTGAAGCTTTCTTT.

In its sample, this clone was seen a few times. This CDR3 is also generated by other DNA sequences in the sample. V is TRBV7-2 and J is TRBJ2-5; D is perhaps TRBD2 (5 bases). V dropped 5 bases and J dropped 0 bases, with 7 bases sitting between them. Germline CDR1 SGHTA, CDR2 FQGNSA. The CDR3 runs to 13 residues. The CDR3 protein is CASSPGYQETQYF. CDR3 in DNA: TGTGCCAGCAGCCCGGGGTACCAAGAGACCCAGTACTTC.

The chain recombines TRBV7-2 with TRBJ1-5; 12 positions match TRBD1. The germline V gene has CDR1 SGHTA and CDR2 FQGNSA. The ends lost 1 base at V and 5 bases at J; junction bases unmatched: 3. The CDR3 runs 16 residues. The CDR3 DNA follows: TGTGCCAGCAGCTTAGGAGGGACAGGGGGCTATCAGCCCCAGCATTTT. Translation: CASSLGGTGGYQPQHF.

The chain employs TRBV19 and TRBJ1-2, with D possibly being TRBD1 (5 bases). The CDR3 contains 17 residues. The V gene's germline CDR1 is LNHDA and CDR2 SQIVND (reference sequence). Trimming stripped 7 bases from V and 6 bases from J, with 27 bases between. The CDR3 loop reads CASTLATGAQRGNGYTF. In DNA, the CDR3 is TGTGCCAGTACCCTCGCAACCGGGGCCCAGCGGGGGAATGGCTACACCTTC. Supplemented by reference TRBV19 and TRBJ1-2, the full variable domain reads DGGITQSPKYLFRKEGQNVTLSCEQNLNHDAMYWYRQDPGQGLRLIYYSQIVNDFQKGDIAEGYSVSREKKESFPLTVTSAQKNPTAFYLCASTLATGAQRGNGYTFGSGTRLTVV.

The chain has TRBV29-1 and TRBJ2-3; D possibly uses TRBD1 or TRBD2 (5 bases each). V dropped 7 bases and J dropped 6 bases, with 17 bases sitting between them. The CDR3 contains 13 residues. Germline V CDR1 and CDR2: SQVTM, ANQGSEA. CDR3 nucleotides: TGCAGCGCAGAAAGGGACCTTGGGGATACGCAGTATTTT. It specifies CSAERDLGDTQYF.

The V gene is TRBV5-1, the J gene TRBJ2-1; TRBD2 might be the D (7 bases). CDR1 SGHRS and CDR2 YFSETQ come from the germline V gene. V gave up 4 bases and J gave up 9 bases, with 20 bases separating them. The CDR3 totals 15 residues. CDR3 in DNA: TGCGCCAGCAGCCCGGACCCGGGGGGCAGAGGTGAGCAGTTCTTC. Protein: CASSPDPGGRGEQFF.

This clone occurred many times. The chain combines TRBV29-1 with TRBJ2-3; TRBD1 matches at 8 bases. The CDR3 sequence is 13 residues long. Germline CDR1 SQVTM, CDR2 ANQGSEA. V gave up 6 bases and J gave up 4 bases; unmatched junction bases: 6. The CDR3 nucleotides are TGCAGCGTCCGGGACAGGCTATCAGATACGCAGTATTTT. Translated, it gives CSVRDRLSDTQYF.

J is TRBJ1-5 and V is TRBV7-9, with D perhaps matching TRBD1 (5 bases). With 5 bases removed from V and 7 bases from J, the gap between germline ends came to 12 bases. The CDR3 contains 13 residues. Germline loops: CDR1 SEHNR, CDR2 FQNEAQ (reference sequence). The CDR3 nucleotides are TGTGCCAGCAGCCCTACGGGGGACCAGCCCCAGCATTTT. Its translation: CASSPTGDQPQHF.

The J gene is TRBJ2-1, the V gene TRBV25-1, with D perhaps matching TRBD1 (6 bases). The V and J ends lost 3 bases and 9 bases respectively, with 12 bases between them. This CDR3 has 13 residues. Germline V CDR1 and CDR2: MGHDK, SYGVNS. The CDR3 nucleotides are TGTGCCAGCAGTGACTCGAACAGGGCTGAGCAGTTCTTC. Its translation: CASSDSNRAEQFF.

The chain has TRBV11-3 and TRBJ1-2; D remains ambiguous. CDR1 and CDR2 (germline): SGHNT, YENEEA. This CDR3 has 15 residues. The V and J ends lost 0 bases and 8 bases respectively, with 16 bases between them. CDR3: CASSLDTGFSYGYTF. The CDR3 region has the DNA TGTGCCAGCAGCTTAGACACTGGGTTTTCTTACGGCTACACCTTC.

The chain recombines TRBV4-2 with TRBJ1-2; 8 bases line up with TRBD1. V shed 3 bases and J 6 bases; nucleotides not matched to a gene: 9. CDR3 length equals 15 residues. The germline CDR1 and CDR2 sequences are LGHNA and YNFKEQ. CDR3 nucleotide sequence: TGTGCCAGCAGCCAGGGTGGGGGACAGGTTCATGGCTACACCTTC. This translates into CASSQGGGQVHGYTF.

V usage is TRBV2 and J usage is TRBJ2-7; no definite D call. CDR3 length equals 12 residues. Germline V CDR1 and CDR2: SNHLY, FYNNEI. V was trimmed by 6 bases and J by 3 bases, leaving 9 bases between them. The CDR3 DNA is TGTGCCAGCAGAGAAAACAGCTACGAGCAGTACTTC. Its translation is CASRENSYEQYF.

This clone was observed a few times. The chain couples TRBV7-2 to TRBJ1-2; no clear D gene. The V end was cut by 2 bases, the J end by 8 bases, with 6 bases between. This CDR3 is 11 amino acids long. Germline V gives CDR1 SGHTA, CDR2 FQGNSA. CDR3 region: CASSLFTGYTF. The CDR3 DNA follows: TGTGCCAGCAGCTTATTCACGGGCTACACCTTC. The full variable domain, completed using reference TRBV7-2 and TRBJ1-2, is GAGVSQSPSNKVTEKGKDVELRCDPISGHTALYWYRQSLGQGLEFLIYFQGNSAPDKSGLPSDRFSAERTGGSVSTLTIQRTQQEDSAVYLCASSLFTGYTFGSGTRLTVV.

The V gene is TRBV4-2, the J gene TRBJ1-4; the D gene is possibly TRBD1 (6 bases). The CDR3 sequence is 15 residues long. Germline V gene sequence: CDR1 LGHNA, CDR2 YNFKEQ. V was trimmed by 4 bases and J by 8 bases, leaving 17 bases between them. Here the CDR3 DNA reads TGTGCCAGCAGCCCCCTAATAAGGGGGGACGAAAAACTGTTTTTT. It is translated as CASSPLIRGDEKLFF.

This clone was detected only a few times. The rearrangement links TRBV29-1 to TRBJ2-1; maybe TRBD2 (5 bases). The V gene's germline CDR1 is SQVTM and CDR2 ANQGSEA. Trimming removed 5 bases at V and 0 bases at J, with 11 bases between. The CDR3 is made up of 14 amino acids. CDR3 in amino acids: CSVLDSTSYNEQFF. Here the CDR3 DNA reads TGCAGCGTTCTGGACTCAACCTCCTACAATGAGCAGTTCTTC.

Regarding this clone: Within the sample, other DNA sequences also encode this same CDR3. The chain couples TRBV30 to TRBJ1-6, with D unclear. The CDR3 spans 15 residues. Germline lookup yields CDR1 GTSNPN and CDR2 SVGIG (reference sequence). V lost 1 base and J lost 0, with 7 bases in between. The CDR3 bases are TGTGCCTGGAGTGCGGGTAGCTCCTATAATTCACCCCTCCACTTT. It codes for CAWSAGSSYNSPLHF.